This T cell receptor beta chain is from a study of Tregs in tolerant kidney transplant recipients. The V gene's germline CDR1 is SGHRS and CDR2 YFSETQ. This CDR3 spans 15 amino acids. V was pared by 6 bases and J by 3 bases, with 16 bases between. Generated by immunoSEQ multiplex PCR, the TCRdb table keeps only in-frame clones and is missing some. The sample yields about 240,000 clones, roughly four fifths seen once. This receptor was obtained from a human donor in good health. The sample taken for sequencing was CD4+ T cells from blood. The chain employs TRBV5-1 and TRBJ2-1, with a tentative D call TRBD1 (5 bases). The CDR3 nucleotides read TGCGCCAGCACGAGCGACAGACCTAGCTACAATGAGCAGTTCTTC. This gives the protein CASTSDRPSYNEQFF.